A selection of T cell receptor beta chains follows, all from one sample in a study of breast tumors, draining lymph nodes, adjacent tissues. TCRdb re-analysed the multiplex PCR reads in MiXCR, keeping a single row per CDR3 protein. The sample lists more than 20,000 distinct CDR3 sequences; roughly 20% were seen once. Sequencing input: breast tumor tissue. These receptors were collected from a female donor with breast cancer. Some clones in this sample may be carry-over from other donors' samples. Each CDR3 is given with its conserved first and last residue. The D gene is left open where the match is weak. Only some rows state a clone size, as once, few, many or a class for expanded clones.

>-|many|TRBJ2-7|TRBV28
TGTGCCAGCAGTTTTTTGGAGGAGCAGTACTTC
CASSFLEEQYF
>TRBD2|many|TRBJ2-1|TRBV12-5
TGTGCTAGTCGACTAGCGGGAGGCAATGAGCAGTTCTTC
CASRLAGGNEQFF
>-|many|TRBJ1-5|TRBV7-9
TGTGCCAGCAGCTTAGGGACAGACTATCAGCCCCAGCATTTT
CASSLGTDYQPQHF
>-|many|TRBJ2-7|TRBV12-3/TRBV12-4
TGTGCCAGCAGTTTACGGGACCGATACGAGCAGTACTTC
CASSLRDRYEQYF
>-|many|TRBJ2-7|TRBV7-3
TGTGCCAGCAGCTTAGGCCGGTCCTACGAGCAGTACTTC
CASSLGRSYEQYF
>TRBD1|-|TRBJ1-1|TRBV4-2
TGTGCCAGCAGCCACCGTTTTTCACTCCGGGACAGGGGGCACCTAATGGACACTGAAGCTTTCTTT
CASSHRFSLRDRGHLMDTEAFF
>-|-|TRBJ2-2|TRBV5-1
TGCGCCAGCAGCAGCTACACGAACGCCGGGGAGCTGTTTTTT
CASSSYTNAGELFF
>-|many|TRBJ1-5|TRBV10-3
TGTGCCATCAGTCGGGTTGATAATCAGCCCCAGCATTTT
CAISRVDNQPQHF
>TRBD2|many|TRBJ2-1|TRBV6-5
TGTGCCAGCAGCGTCGGGAGGGTCTTTAGAAATGAGCAGTTCTTC
CASSVGRVFRNEQFF
>TRBD1|many|TRBJ2-3|TRBV5-6
TGTGCCAGCAGCCCACAGGGGACCGGAGATACGCAGTATTTT
CASSPQGTGDTQYF
>-|many|TRBJ2-1|TRBV6-1
TGTGCCAGCCAAACTGGCTTAGCAAGCAATGAGCAGTTCTTC
CASQTGLASNEQFF
>-|many|TRBJ1-2|TRBV2
TGTGCCAGCAGGGTGAGGGCTAGCTATGGCTACACCTTC
CASRVRASYGYTF
>TRBD2|-|TRBJ2-7|TRBV20-1
TGCAGTGCTGGGACTAGCGGGGGACCCTTTACCTACGAGCAGTACTTC
CSAGTSGGPFTYEQYF
>TRBD1|many|TRBJ1-5|TRBV5-1
TGCGCCAGCAGCTTGGCCTCAGGGGGCTCCGAGCCCCAGCATTTT
CASSLASGGSEPQHF
>-|-|TRBJ1-1|TRBV9
TGTGCCAGCAGCGCCGGGATGAACACTGAAGCTTTCTTT
CASSAGMNTEAFF
>-|medium-sized|TRBJ1-3|TRBV2
TGTGCCAGCGGTGGGGCGAGCTCTGGAAACACCATATATTTT
CASGGASSGNTIYF
>TRBD2|-|TRBJ2-3|TRBV20-1
TGCAGTGCTAGTGGGCTAGCGGGAGGGAGCACAGATACGCAGTATTTT
CSASGLAGGSTDTQYF
>TRBD2|-|TRBJ2-5|TRBV6-6
TGTGCCAGCAGACCACTAGCGGCCCAAGAGACCCAGTACTTC
CASRPLAAQETQYF
>-|few|TRBJ1-1|TRBV2
TGTGCCAGCAGTAACCTTGAAAACACTGAAGCTTTCTTT
CASSNLENTEAFF
>-|many|TRBJ2-7|TRBV20-1
TGCAGTGCTCAAACTACCGGACAACCCAGCCGCTACGAGCAGTACTTC
CSAQTTGQPSRYEQYF
>TRBD2|many|TRBJ2-3|TRBV20-1
TGCAGTGCTGATCCTCTCCAGCGGGAGGGGTCGGATACGCAGTATTTT
CSADPLQREGSDTQYF
>-|many|TRBJ1-2|TRBV3-1
TGTGCCAGCAGCCAAGGGGGAAACTATGGCTACACCTTC
CASSQGGNYGYTF
>-|many|TRBJ2-3|TRBV14
TGTGCCAGCAGCCAAGAACTACGAGATACGCAGTATTTT
CASSQELRDTQYF
>TRBD1|many|TRBJ2-2|TRBV7-3
TGTGCCAGCAGCTTAAGCCCTGGACAGGGAGGCGGGGAGCTGTTTTTT
CASSLSPGQGGGELFF
>TRBD1|medium-sized|TRBJ2-1|TRBV7-9
TGTGCCAGCAGGCCGGGACAGGGGGCTAATGAGCAGTTCTTC
CASRPGQGANEQFF
>-|many|TRBJ2-7|TRBV4-1
TGCGCCAGCAGCCAAGTTAATAGTGTTCACTACGAGCAGTACTTC
CASSQVNSVHYEQYF
>-|many|TRBJ2-7|TRBV7-6
TGTGCCAGCAGCTTAGATCTGGGGGAGTCCTACGAGCAGTACTTC
CASSLDLGESYEQYF
>TRBD2|once|TRBJ2-7|TRBV9
TGTGCCAGCAGCGGGGGGGACTACCTCGAGCAGTACTTC
CASSGGDYLEQYF
>-|many|TRBJ2-3|TRBV7-6
TGTGCCAGCAGCTATATAGGCGGACGTAGCACAGATACGCAGTATTTT
CASSYIGGRSTDTQYF
>-|many|TRBJ1-2|TRBV5-1
TGCGCCAGCAGGCTAGGGTTTAACTATGGCTACACCTTC
CASRLGFNYGYTF
>-|many|TRBJ2-2|TRBV9
TGTGCCAGCAGCGCCTTGTTCACCGGGGAGCTGTTTTTT
CASSALFTGELFF
>TRBD1|-|TRBJ2-7|TRBV20-1
TGCAGTGCTGACAGGGGGCGCACCTACGAGCAGTACTTC
CSADRGRTYEQYF
>TRBD2|once|TRBJ2-5|TRBV12-3/TRBV12-4
TGTGCCAGCGGCAGGCCTAGCGGAGGGCCCGAGTGCTTC
CASGRPSGGPECF
>TRBD2|-|TRBJ2-1|TRBV20-1
TGCAGTGCTAGTCTACTAGCGGGAGATGAGCAGCTCTTC
CSASLLAGDEQLF
>-|large|TRBJ1-6|TRBV11-2
TGTGCCAGCAGCGTCCACAGGGATGCGAATTCACCCCTCCACTTT
CASSVHRDANSPLHF
>TRBD2|many|TRBJ2-7|TRBV18
TGTGCCAGCTCCCAGGAGTCTAGCGGGAGGGATTACTTC
CASSQESSGRDYF
>TRBD1|many|TRBJ2-7|TRBV12-3/TRBV12-4
TGTGCCAGCAGTGAGGACAGGGACATCTCCTACGAGCAGTACTTC
CASSEDRDISYEQYF
>-|many|TRBJ2-1|TRBV20-1
TGCAGTGCTAGAGATGATAGGTCCTTCTTTGGGAGACCCTCCTACAATGAGCAGTTCTTC
CSARDDRSFFGRPSYNEQFF
>-|many|TRBJ2-5|TRBV12-3/TRBV12-4
TGTGCCAGCAGTCCCCTTGGGGGGGAGACCCAGTACTTC
CASSPLGGETQYF
>-|medium-sized|TRBJ1-2|TRBV3-1
TGTGCCAGCAGTACAGGGACTAACTATGGCTACACCTTC
CASSTGTNYGYTF
>-|many|TRBJ2-7|TRBV5-5
TGTGCCAGCAGCTTGGGATCGGGCTCCTACGAGCAGTACTTC
CASSLGSGSYEQYF
>-|many|TRBJ2-1|TRBV10-2
TGCGCCAGCAGGACTTCCCTAGGCTCGGGGTTCCATGAGCAGTTCTTC
CASRTSLGSGFHEQFF
>TRBD2|-|TRBJ2-3|TRBV10-3
TGTGCCATCCGACTAGCGGGGACAGATACGCAGTATTTT
CAIRLAGTDTQYF
>TRBD2|many|TRBJ2-5|TRBV20-1
TGCAGTGCCCGACGACTAGCGGGAGACCAAGAGACCCAGTACTTC
CSARRLAGDQETQYF
>-|many|TRBJ1-4|TRBV6-5
TGTGCCAGCAGTCTCACGGGAGCAACTAATGAAAAACTGTTTTTT
CASSLTGATNEKLFF
>TRBD1|many|TRBJ2-3|TRBV24-1
TGTGCCACCAGTGAATGGGGACAGGGGGCCGGAGATACGCAGTATTTT
CATSEWGQGAGDTQYF
>-|many|TRBJ2-1|TRBV19
TGTGCCAGTAGTATAGGGGGGTTGGGGGATACCTACAATGAGCAGTTCTTC
CASSIGGLGDTYNEQFF
>-|many|TRBJ2-5|TRBV24-1
TGTGCCACCAGTGACTTTGACGGAAAAGAGACCCAGTACTTC
CATSDFDGKETQYF
>-|medium-sized|TRBJ2-7|TRBV30
TGTGCCTGGAGTCGCATATACGAGCAGTACTTC
CAWSRIYEQYF
>TRBD1|-|TRBJ1-1|TRBV7-6
TGTGCCAGCAGCAACCCTTATCTTGAGGGGGCCCTATCGGACACTGAAGCTTTCTTT
CASSNPYLEGALSDTEAFF
>-|many|TRBJ1-5|TRBV5-4
TGTGCCAGCAGCCGGGACTCCGACTCAGATCAGCCCCAGCATTTT
CASSRDSDSDQPQHF
>-|many|TRBJ1-5|TRBV6-1
TGTGCCAGCAGTGAAGCTACGTTAAGGAATCAGCCCCAGCATTTT
CASSEATLRNQPQHF